These T cell receptor beta chains were read from a single sample in a study of persistence of HIV-infected CD4 T cells. These receptors are not linked to any known antigen. TCRdb keeps only in-frame clones here, not all; method: immunoSEQ multiplex PCR. The top ten clones hold more than 13% of a sample with over 40,000 clones, about 80% of them seen once. Sequencing used CD4+ T cells sorted from PBMCs after approximately 19-hour stimulation, obtained from a patient who received antiretroviral therapy. Receptors originate from an adult man with HIV who was CMV-seropositive. The CDR3 runs from the conserved cysteine through the conserved F or W. D genes are given only for firm matches. Size values are once, few and many counts, or a class for expanded clones, and some rows have none.

>.|TRBJ2-1|TRBD2|TRBV5-1
CASSLSGTRGNEQFF
TGCGCCAGCAGCTTGTCCGGGACTAGGGGGAATGAGCAGTTCTTC
>.|TRBJ2-5|TRBD2|TRBV4-2
CASSQDAAGGLGETQYF
TGTGCCAGCAGCCAAGATGCAGCGGGAGGCCTGGGGGAGACCCAGTACTTC
>.|TRBJ1-6|.|TRBV11-2
CASSLSSIGPLHF
TGTGCCAGCAGCTTATCTTCTATCGGACCCCTCCACTTT
>.|TRBJ1-5|TRBD1|TRBV19
CASSIGQGVGQPQHF
TGTGCCAGTAGTATCGGGCAGGGGGTAGGTCAGCCCCAGCATTTT
>.|TRBJ1-1|TRBD1|TRBV30
CAWSTGQGSWAEAFF
TGTGCCTGGAGTACGGGACAGGGGAGTTGGGCTGAAGCTTTCTTT
>once|TRBJ1-5|.|TRBV5-6
CASSLGRSLNQPQHF
TGTGCCAGCAGCTTGGGGAGATCATTAAATCAGCCCCAGCATTTT
>few|TRBJ1-2|.|TRBV19
CATTGSLGNTF
TGTGCCACAACGGGGAGTCTAGGGAACACCTTC
>.|TRBJ2-5|TRBD2|TRBV4-2
CASSPQRGAEETQYF
TGTGCCAGCAGCCCTCAGCGGGGGGCGGAAGAGACCCAGTACTTC
>.|TRBJ2-7|.|TRBV7-2
CASSLSRDYEQYF
TGTGCCAGCAGCTTATCTAGGGACTACGAGCAGTACTTC
>.|TRBJ1-4|TRBD1|TRBV10-1
CASRCRDRGLANEKLFF
TGCGCCAGCAGATGCCGGGACAGGGGGCTGGCTAATGAAAAACTGTTTTTT
>.|TRBJ1-5|.|TRBV27
CASMPRQLSNQPQHF
TGTGCCTCGATGCCCCGGCAGTTAAGCAATCAGCCCCAGCATTTT
>.|TRBJ1-2|TRBD1|TRBV7-9
CASSTGAAGGYTF
TGTGCCAGCAGCACAGGGGCAGCAGGAGGCTACACCTTC
>once|TRBJ2-1|TRBD2|TRBV3-1/TRBV3-2
CASSQDWASGSYNEQFF
TGTGCCAGCAGCCAAGATTGGGCTAGCGGGTCCTACAATGAGCAGTTCTTC
>.|TRBJ1-3|.|TRBV28
CASSLSTEFSGNTIYF
TGTGCCAGCAGTTTATCGACAGAGTTTTCTGGAAACACCATATATTTT
>.|TRBJ1-1|TRBD1|TRBV15
CATSRGTGISEAFF
TGTGCCACCAGCAGGGGGACAGGAATTTCTGAAGCTTTCTTT
>.|TRBJ2-1|TRBD2|TRBV29-1
CSTSGRSNEQFF
TGCAGCACTAGCGGGAGGAGCAATGAGCAGTTCTTC
>.|TRBJ1-2|.|TRBV30
CAWSRTGRTYGYTF
TGTGCCTGGAGTAGAACAGGGCGGACGTATGGCTACACCTTC
>.|TRBJ1-5|.|TRBV19
CASSIGLKPQHF
TGTGCCAGTAGTATCGGACTGAAGCCCCAGCATTTT
>.|TRBJ1-4|TRBD1|TRBV7-9
CASSPGTGAIEKLFF
TGTGCCAGCAGTCCCGGGACAGGGGCTATTGAAAAACTGTTTTTT
>.|TRBJ1-1|TRBD1|TRBV4-3
CASSQDSRGLEAFF
TGCGCCAGCAGCCAAGATTCCAGGGGGCTCGAAGCTTTCTTT
>few|TRBJ1-4|.|TRBV7-9
CASSPIGGFEKLFF
TGTGCCAGCAGCCCCATAGGGGGATTTGAAAAACTGTTTTTT
>once|TRBJ2-7|TRBD2|TRBV10-1
CASSERGRVEQYF
TGCGCCAGCAGTGAACGCGGGAGGGTCGAGCAGTACTTC
>.|TRBJ1-2|.|TRBV19
CASSIDEGPYGYTF
TGTGCCAGTAGTATAGACGAGGGACCCTATGGCTACACCTTC
>.|TRBJ1-2|.|TRBV21-1
CASSPLDRGNGYTF
TGTGCCAGCAGCCCTCTGGACAGGGGAAATGGCTACACCTTC
>.|TRBJ2-5|.|TRBV6-1
CASSEAVQGETQYF
TGTGCCAGCAGTGAAGCGGTGCAGGGGGAGACCCAGTACTTC
>.|TRBJ2-7|TRBD2|TRBV19
CASRTRGSYEQYF
TGTGCCAGCCGGACTAGAGGCTCCTACGAGCAGTACTTC
>.|TRBJ1-6|TRBD1|TRBV13
CASSPGQGRNSPLHF
TGTGCCAGCAGCCCGGGACAGGGGAGGAATTCACCCCTCCACTTT
>.|TRBJ2-5|.|TRBV9
CASSVASGQETQYF
TGTGCCAGCAGCGTAGCCTCAGGGCAAGAGACCCAGTACTTC
>.|TRBJ1-5|.|TRBV19
CASSLGHHQPQHF
TGTGCCAGTAGTTTAGGACATCATCAGCCCCAGCATTTT
>.|TRBJ2-1|.|TRBV5-6
CASSSEGRATPHYNEQFF
TGTGCCAGCAGCTCCGAGGGCAGGGCAACCCCCCACTACAATGAGCAGTTCTTC
>.|TRBJ2-6|TRBD1|TRBV6-2/TRBV6-3
CASSYSPGQIASGANVLTF
TGTGCCAGCAGTTACTCGCCGGGACAGATAGCCTCTGGGGCCAACGTCCTGACTTTC
>.|TRBJ2-5|.|TRBV5-1
CASSLVVGELQETQYF
TGCGCCAGCAGCTTGGTGGTCGGGGAGCTACAAGAGACCCAGTACTTC
>.|TRBJ1-1|.|TRBV19
CASRSFQGPPDTEAFF
TGTGCCAGTAGATCCTTCCAGGGGCCCCCGGACACTGAAGCTTTCTTT
>once|TRBJ2-1|TRBD2|TRBV7-2
CASSLVPSGVAYNEQFF
TGTGCCAGCAGCTTAGTTCCTAGCGGGGTGGCCTACAATGAGCAGTTCTTC
>once|TRBJ1-6|.|TRBV4-1
CASSQLEDSPLHF
TGCGCCAGCAGCCAACTGGAAGATTCACCCCTCCACTTT
>.|TRBJ1-6|.|TRBV4-2
CASSQGNGRDSPLHF
TGTGCCAGCAGCCAAGGCAACGGGAGGGATTCACCCCTCCACTTT
>once|TRBJ2-7|.|TRBV28
CASDATQIGEQYF
TGTGCCAGCGACGCTACTCAAATCGGCGAGCAGTACTTC
>.|TRBJ2-7|TRBD2|TRBV5-1
CASSAGTTSYEQYF
TGCGCCAGCAGCGCGGGGACTACCTCCTACGAGCAGTACTTC
>.|TRBJ2-3|.|TRBV2
CASRLGTDTQYF
TGTGCCAGCAGGTTGGGGACAGATACGCAGTATTTT
>.|TRBJ2-7|TRBD1|TRBV19
CASSPMSAGGPIKYEQYF
TGTGCCAGTAGTCCAATGAGTGCAGGGGGCCCAATTAAATACGAGCAGTACTTC
>.|TRBJ1-1|TRBD1|TRBV18
CASSPPLQGAPEAFF
TGTGCCAGCTCACCACCCCTACAGGGGGCTCCTGAAGCTTTCTTT
>.|TRBJ2-7|TRBD1|TRBV28
CASSMNRGFEQYF
TGTGCCAGCAGTATGAACAGGGGTTTCGAGCAGTACTTC
>.|TRBJ2-1|TRBD2|TRBV3-1/TRBV3-2
CASSQEREGPHEQFF
TGTGCCAGCAGCCAAGAACGGGAGGGCCCTCATGAGCAGTTCTTC
>.|TRBJ1-2|.|TRBV7-9
CASSPRTTANYGYTF
TGTGCCAGCAGCCCCCGGACTACCGCTAACTATGGCTACACCTTC
>.|TRBJ1-3|.|TRBV3-1/TRBV3-2
CASSQGPGGSGNTIYF
TGTGCCAGCAGCCAAGGTCCAGGAGGATCTGGAAACACCATATATTTT
>.|TRBJ2-3|TRBD1|TRBV24-1
CATSDSLDRTDTQYF
TGTGCCACCAGTGATTCTCTGGACAGGACGGATACGCAGTATTTT
>few|TRBJ1-3|.|TRBV6-6
CASSPTYAGENTIYF
TGTGCCAGCAGCCCGACCTATGCCGGGGAAAACACCATATATTTT
>once|TRBJ1-5|TRBD1|TRBV7-2
CASSLQRQGGQPQHF
TGTGCCAGCAGCTTACAGCGACAGGGGGGACAGCCCCAGCATTTT
>.|TRBJ2-1|.|TRBV12-3/TRBV12-4
CASTSLRYNEQFF
TGTGCCAGCACCTCCCTTCGATACAATGAGCAGTTCTTC
>.|TRBJ1-1|.|TRBV29-1
CSAGATNTEAFF
TGCAGCGCAGGGGCGACAAACACTGAAGCTTTCTTT
>.|TRBJ1-3|.|TRBV5-6
CASSLTGNTIYF
TGTGCCAGCAGCTTGACCGGAAACACCATATATTTT
>.|TRBJ1-3|.|TRBV30
CAWARRGAYSGNTIYF
TGTGCCTGGGCCAGGCGGGGCGCCTACTCTGGAAACACCATATATTTT
>.|TRBJ2-6|.|TRBV18
CASSPPPGLGGANVLTF
TGTGCCAGCTCACCACCCCCGGGACTTGGAGGGGCCAACGTCCTGACTTTC
>.|TRBJ2-1|.|TRBV19
CASSIRHPPSMGEQFF
TGTGCCAGTAGTATAAGACATCCTCCGAGTATGGGTGAGCAGTTCTTC
>.|TRBJ2-3|TRBD2|TRBV3-1/TRBV3-2
CASSPLSGTSTDTQYF
TGTGCCAGCAGCCCCCTTAGCGGGACTAGCACAGATACGCAGTATTTT
>.|TRBJ1-1|.|TRBV6-2/TRBV6-3
CASSWTPSAVAFF
TGTGCCAGCAGTTGGACTCCTTCGGCCGTAGCTTTCTTT
>.|TRBJ1-5|TRBD1|TRBV9
CASSGGTGGNQPQHF
TGTGCCAGCAGCGGCGGGACAGGGGGCAATCAGCCCCAGCATTTT
>.|TRBJ2-3|TRBD2|TRBV19
CASKGGRTSTDTQYF
TGTGCCAGTAAGGGCGGGAGGACGAGCACAGATACGCAGTATTTT
>.|TRBJ2-2|.|TRBV6-2/TRBV6-3
CASSWFSSANTGELFF
TGTGCCAGCAGTTGGTTTAGTAGCGCCAACACCGGGGAGCTGTTTTTT